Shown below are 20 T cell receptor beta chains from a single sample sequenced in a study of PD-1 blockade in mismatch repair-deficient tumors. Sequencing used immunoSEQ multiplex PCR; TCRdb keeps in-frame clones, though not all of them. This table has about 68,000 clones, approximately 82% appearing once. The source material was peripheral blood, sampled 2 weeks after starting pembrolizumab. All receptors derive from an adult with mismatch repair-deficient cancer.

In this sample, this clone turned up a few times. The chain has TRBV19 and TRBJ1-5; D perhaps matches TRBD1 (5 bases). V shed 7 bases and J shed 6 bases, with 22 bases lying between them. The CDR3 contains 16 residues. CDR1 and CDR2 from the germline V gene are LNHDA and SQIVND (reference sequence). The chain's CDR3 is CASTPNRQGGSQPQHF. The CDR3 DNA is TGTGCCAGTACCCCGAACCGGCAGGGTGGGAGTCAGCCCCAGCATTTT. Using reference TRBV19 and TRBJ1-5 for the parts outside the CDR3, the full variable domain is DGGITQSPKYLFRKEGQNVTLSCEQNLNHDAMYWYRQDPGQGLRLIYYSQIVNDFQKGDIAEGYSVSREKKESFPLTVTSAQKNPTAFYLCASTPNRQGGSQPQHFGDGTRLSIL.

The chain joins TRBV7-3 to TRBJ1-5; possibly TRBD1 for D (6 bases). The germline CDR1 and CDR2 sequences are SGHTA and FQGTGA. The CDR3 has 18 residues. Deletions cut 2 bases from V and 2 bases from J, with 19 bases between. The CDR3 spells CASSLVPRVGAGNQPQHF. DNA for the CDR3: TGTGCCAGCAGCTTAGTACCACGGGTGGGGGCTGGCAATCAGCCCCAGCATTTT.

CDR3 sequence (DNA): TGTGCCTGGAGTGTGGGGAGGCCCGGGGAGCTGTTTTTT. This encodes CAWSVGRPGELFF. This chain uses TRBV30 with TRBJ2-2; TRBD2 is a possible D gene (6 bases). V lost 0 bases, J lost 6 bases, and 8 bases lay in between. Germline V gene sequence: CDR1 GTSNPN, CDR2 SVGIG (reference sequence). The CDR3 has 13 amino acids. The full variable domain, with the rest looked up from reference TRBV30 and TRBJ2-2, is SQTIHQWPATLVQPVGSPLSLECTVEGTSNPNLYWYRQAAGRGLQLLFYSVGIGQISSEVPQNLSASRPQDRQFILSSKKLLLSDSGFYLCAWSVGRPGELFFGEGSRLTVL.

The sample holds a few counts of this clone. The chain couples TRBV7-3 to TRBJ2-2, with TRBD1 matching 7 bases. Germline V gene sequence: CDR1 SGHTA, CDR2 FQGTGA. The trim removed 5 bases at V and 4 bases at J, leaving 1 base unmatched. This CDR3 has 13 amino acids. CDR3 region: CASSTGVTGELFF. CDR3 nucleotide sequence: TGTGCCAGCAGCACAGGGGTCACCGGGGAGCTGTTTTTT.

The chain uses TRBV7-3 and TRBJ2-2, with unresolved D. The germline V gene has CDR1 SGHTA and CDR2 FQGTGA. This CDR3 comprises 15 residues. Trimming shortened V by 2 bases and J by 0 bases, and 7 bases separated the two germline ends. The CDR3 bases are TGTGCCAGCAGCTTATGGGCAGCGAACACCGGGGAGCTGTTTTTT. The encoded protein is CASSLWAANTGELFF.

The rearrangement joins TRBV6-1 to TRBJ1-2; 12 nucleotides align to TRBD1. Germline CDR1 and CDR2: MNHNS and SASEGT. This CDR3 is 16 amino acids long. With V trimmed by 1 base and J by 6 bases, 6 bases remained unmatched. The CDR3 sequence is CASSEGLGTGGDGYTF. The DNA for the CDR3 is TGTGCCAGCAGTGAAGGATTAGGGACAGGGGGCGATGGCTACACCTTC.

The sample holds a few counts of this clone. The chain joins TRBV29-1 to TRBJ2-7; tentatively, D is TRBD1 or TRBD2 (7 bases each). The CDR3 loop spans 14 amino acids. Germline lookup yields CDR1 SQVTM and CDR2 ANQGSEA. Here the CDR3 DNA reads TGCAGTGCCGGGGGGACAGAGACATCCTACGAGCAGTACTTC. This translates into CSAGGTETSYEQYF.

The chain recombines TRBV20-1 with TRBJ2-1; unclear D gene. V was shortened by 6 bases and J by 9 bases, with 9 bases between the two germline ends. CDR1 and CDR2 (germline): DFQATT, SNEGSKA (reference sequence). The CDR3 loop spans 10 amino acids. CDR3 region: CSALAIEQFF. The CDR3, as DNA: TGCAGTGCCCTGGCCATTGAGCAGTTCTTC.

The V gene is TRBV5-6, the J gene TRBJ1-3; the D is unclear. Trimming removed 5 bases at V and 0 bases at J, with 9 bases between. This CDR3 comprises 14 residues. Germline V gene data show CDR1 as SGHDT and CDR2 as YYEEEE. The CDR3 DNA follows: TGTGCCAGCAGGGCGACTGGCTCTGGAAACACCATATATTTT. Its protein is CASRATGSGNTIYF.

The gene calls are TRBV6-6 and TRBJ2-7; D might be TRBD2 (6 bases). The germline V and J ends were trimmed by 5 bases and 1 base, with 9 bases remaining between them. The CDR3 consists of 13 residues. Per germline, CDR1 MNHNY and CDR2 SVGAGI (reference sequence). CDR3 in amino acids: CASSAGTSYEQYF. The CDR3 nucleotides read TGTGCCAGCAGTGCCGGGACTTCCTACGAGCAGTACTTC.

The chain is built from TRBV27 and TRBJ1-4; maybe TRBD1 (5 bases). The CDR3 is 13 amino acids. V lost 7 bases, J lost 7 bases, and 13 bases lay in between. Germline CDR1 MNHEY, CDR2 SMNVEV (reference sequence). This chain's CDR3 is CASTGGGVEKLFF. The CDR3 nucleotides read TGTGCCAGCACCGGGGGTGGGGTTGAAAAACTGTTTTTT.

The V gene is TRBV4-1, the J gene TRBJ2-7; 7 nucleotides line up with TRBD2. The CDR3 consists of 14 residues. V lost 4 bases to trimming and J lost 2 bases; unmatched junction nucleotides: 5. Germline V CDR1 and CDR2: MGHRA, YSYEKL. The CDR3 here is CASSLGTNTYEQYF. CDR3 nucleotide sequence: TGCGCCAGCAGCCTGGGGACTAATACCTACGAGCAGTACTTC.

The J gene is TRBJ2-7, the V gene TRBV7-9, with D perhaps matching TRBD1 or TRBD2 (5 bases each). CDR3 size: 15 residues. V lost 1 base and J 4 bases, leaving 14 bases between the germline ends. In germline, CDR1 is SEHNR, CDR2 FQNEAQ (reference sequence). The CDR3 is CASSLDTGGIYEQYF. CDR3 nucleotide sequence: TGTGCCAGCAGCTTAGATACTGGGGGAATATACGAGCAGTACTTC.

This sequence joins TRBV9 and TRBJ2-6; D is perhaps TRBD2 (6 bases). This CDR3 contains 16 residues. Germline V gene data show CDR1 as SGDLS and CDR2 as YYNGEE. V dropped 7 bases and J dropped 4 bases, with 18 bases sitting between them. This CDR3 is CASSRGWQSGANVLTF. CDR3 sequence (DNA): TGTGCCAGCTCCCGGGGGTGGCAGTCCGGGGCCAACGTCCTGACTTTC.

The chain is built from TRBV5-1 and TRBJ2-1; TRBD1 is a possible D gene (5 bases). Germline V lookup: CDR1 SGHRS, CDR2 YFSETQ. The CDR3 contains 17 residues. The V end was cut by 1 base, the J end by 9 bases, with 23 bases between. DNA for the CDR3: TGCGCCAGCAGCTTGAGAAGGCCAGGGCTTGTAGGTACTGAGCAGTTCTTC. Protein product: CASSLRRPGLVGTEQFF.

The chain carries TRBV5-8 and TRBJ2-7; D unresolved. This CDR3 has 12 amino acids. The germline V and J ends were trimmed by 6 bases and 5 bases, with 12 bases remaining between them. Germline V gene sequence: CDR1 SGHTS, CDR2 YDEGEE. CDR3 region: CASTFLFDEQYF. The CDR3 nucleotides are TGTGCCAGCACCTTTCTATTCGACGAGCAGTACTTC.

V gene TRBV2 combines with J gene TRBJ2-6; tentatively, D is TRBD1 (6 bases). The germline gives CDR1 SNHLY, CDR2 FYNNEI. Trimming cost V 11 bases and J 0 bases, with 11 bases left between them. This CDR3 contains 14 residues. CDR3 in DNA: TGTGCCGGGGGCCCAGGCTCTGGGGCCAACGTCCTGACTTTC. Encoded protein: CAGGPGSGANVLTF.

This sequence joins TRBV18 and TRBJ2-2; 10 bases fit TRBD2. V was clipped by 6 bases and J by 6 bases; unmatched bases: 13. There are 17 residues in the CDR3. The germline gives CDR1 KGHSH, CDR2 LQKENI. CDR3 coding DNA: TGTGCCAGCTCTCCCGGGACTAGCGACTCTCGGGCCGGGGAGCTGTTTTTT. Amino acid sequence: CASSPGTSDSRAGELFF.

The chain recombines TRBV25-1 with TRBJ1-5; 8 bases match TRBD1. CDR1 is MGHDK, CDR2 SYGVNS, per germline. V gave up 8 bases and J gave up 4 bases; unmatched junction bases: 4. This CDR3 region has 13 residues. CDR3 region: CASGQGTNQPQHF. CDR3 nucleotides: TGTGCCAGCGGACAGGGCACTAATCAGCCCCAGCATTTT.

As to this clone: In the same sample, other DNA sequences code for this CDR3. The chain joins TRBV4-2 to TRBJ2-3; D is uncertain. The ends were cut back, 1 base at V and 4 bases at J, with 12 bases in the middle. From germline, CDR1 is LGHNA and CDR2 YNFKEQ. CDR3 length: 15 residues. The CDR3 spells CASSQGSGEADTQYF. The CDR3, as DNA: TGTGCCAGCAGCCAAGGCTCGGGTGAGGCAGATACGCAGTATTTT.